What follows are 13 T cell receptor beta chains derived from one specimen sequenced in a study of early T cells in non-severe SARS-CoV-2 infection. In TCRdb, the 5' RACE reads were re-called with MiXCR into one record per CDR3 protein. The sample has around 84,000 distinct CDR3 sequences, 10% seen once; the top ten hold just over 8%. The sample consisted of whole blood, taken at baseline. These receptor sequences come from an adult who was a healthcare worker with PCR-confirmed SARS-CoV-2 infection or an uninfected control (not recorded which).

This clonotype was counted only a few times. The V call is TRBV27, the J call TRBJ1-3; D might be TRBD1 (5 bases). Trimming took 5 bases from V and 4 from J, leaving 15 bases between them. The CDR3 extends over 15 amino acids. Germline CDR1 MNHEY, CDR2 SMNVEV (reference sequence). The CDR3 loop is CASSGAGRSGNTIYF. The CDR3 coding sequence is TGTGCCAGCAGTGGGGCAGGGCGATCCGGAAACACCATATATTTT.

V is TRBV28 and J is TRBJ2-7; TRBD1 matches at 11 bases. This CDR3 spans 13 amino acids. From germline, CDR1 is MDHEN and CDR2 SYDVKM. The J segment lost 5 bases and the V segment lost 7 bases, leaving 4 bases of the junction unmatched. DNA of the CDR3: TGTGCCAGCATCCGGACAGGGGGCCACGAGCAGTACTTC. Translated, it gives CASIRTGGHEQYF.

This clonotype was detected ten times or more. The chain carries TRBV7-8 and TRBJ2-7; tentative D call: TRBD2 (5 bases). Between the trimmed V and J ends, which lost 0 bases and 0 bases, there was a span of 18 bases. CDR1 SGHVS and CDR2 FQNEAQ come from the germline V gene. This CDR3 has 18 amino acids. The CDR3 reads CASSLADFIGDRSYEQYF. For the CDR3, the DNA is TGTGCCAGCAGCTTAGCGGATTTTATCGGGGATCGCTCCTACGAGCAGTACTTC.

The genes are TRBV10-2 and TRBJ1-6; no clear D. With 7 bases removed from V and 10 bases from J, the gap between germline ends came to 11 bases. The germline V gene has CDR1 WSHSY and CDR2 SAAADI. CDR3 length: 12 residues. CDR3 in DNA: TGCGCCAGCAAGAAGGGCAGCTCACCCCTCCACTTT. Its protein product is CASKKGSSPLHF.

The gene calls are TRBV21-1 and TRBJ2-7; the DNA was not compared with TRBD2, the D call given in the table. TRBV21-1 corresponds to a pseudogene. CDR3 length equals 15 residues. In DNA form, the CDR3 reads TGTGCCAGCAACCCAGGAAGTGGGCCGTCCTACGAGCAGTACTTC. As protein: CASNPGSGPSYEQYF.

This chain links TRBV25-1 with TRBJ1-3, with D hard to call. Trimming cost V 3 bases and J 2 bases, with 11 bases left between them. In germline, CDR1 is MGHDK, CDR2 SYGVNS. The CDR3 loop spans 15 amino acids. CDR3 sequence reads: CASSDARVPGNTIYF. CDR3 DNA: TGTGCCAGCAGTGATGCTCGGGTCCCTGGAAACACCATATATTTT.

This clonotype was observed a handful of times. The J gene is TRBJ1-1, the V gene TRBV5-4; D is ambiguous. Per germline, CDR1 SGHNT and CDR2 YYREEE (reference sequence). This CDR3 is 13 amino acids long. Trimming pared 4 bases from V and 1 base from J, leaving 8 bases between. CDR3 nucleotide sequence: TGTGCCAGCAGCAAACAAGAGAACACTGAAGCTTTCTTT. Residues: CASSKQENTEAFF.

V is TRBV28 and J is TRBJ1-1; 8 bases fit TRBD1. The CDR3 totals 15 residues. Germline CDR1 is MDHEN and CDR2 is SYDVKM. V trimming: 6 bases; J trimming: 5 bases; junction bases outside the gene matches: 11. CDR3 protein: CASRPTGTGFTEAFF. The CDR3 DNA reads TGTGCCAGCAGACCAACCGGGACAGGATTTACTGAAGCTTTCTTT.

Many counts were recorded for this clonotype. The rearrangement joins TRBV5-1 to TRBJ2-1; D gene ambiguous. The ends were cut back, 2 bases at V and 5 bases at J, with 14 bases in the middle. Germline V gene data show CDR1 as SGHRS and CDR2 as YFSETQ. This CDR3 has 15 residues. CDR3 sequence: CASSLRPHRDNEQFF. CDR3 DNA: TGCGCCAGCAGCTTAAGGCCCCATCGGGACAATGAGCAGTTCTTC.

This chain joins TRBV10-2 and TRBJ2-7; 8 bases align to TRBD2. Germline V CDR1 and CDR2: WSHSY, SAAADI. The CDR3 totals 15 residues. Trimming at V came to 2 bases and at J to 2 bases, leaving 5 bases not matched to a gene. CDR3 sequence reads: CASSERAGGPYEQYF. CDR3 DNA: TGCGCCAGCAGTGAGAGGGCGGGAGGTCCCTACGAGCAGTACTTC.

At least ten counts were recorded for this clonotype. The V and J genes are TRBV5-7 and TRBJ1-6; 8 nucleotides line up with TRBD1. TRBV5-7 counts as an open reading frame of uncertain function. The CDR3 has 15 amino acids. V was pared by 3 bases and J by 3 bases, with 2 bases of the junction left unmatched. The CDR3 DNA follows: TGTGCCAGCAGCTGTGGACAGGGCTATAATTCACCCCTCCACTTT. Protein product: CASSCGQGYNSPLHF.

The chain combines TRBV30 with TRBJ1-6, with 7 bases that match TRBD1. Trimming at V came to 1 base and at J to 9 bases, leaving 6 bases not matched to a gene. This CDR3 region has 14 residues. CDR1 and CDR2 from the germline V gene are GTSNPN and SVGIG (reference sequence). CDR3 protein: CAWSATGTGSPLHF. CDR3 coding DNA: TGTGCCTGGAGTGCGACAGGGACCGGTTCACCCCTCCACTTT.

This clonotype was detected only a few times. V and J are TRBV2 and TRBJ2-3; D is ambiguous. The ends were cut back, 5 bases at V and 2 bases at J, with 8 bases in the middle. The CDR3 contains 13 residues. The V gene's germline CDR1 is SNHLY and CDR2 FYNNEI. The CDR3 reads CASSRDTTDTQYF. The CDR3 DNA follows: TGTGCCAGCAGTAGAGACACCACAGATACGCAGTATTTT. The complete variable domain, with remaining parts taken from reference TRBV2 and TRBJ2-3, reads EPEVTQTPSHQVTQMGQEVILRCVPISNHLYFYWYRQILGQKVEFLVSFYNNEISEKSEIFDDQFSVERPDGSNFTLKIRSTKLEDSAMYFCASSRDTTDTQYFGPGTRLTVL.